The next 5 T cell receptor beta chains were all read from a single sample in a study of blood T cells in healthy people across ages. With a J-beta primer mix and a sample-barcoded 5' primer, a second PCR ran about 7 to 12 cycles. TCRdb re-called the 5' RACE reads through MiXCR, storing one row per CDR3 protein. The profile shows about 1,000,000 distinct CDR3 sequences, 40% to 45% of them singletons. What was sequenced was blood. Every receptor here comes from a woman aged 55-69 years in good health.

The chain combines TRBV29-1 with TRBJ1-2, with D unresolved. Trimming stripped 0 bases from V and 3 bases from J, with 5 bases between. This CDR3 contains 12 residues. Germline V lookup: CDR1 SQVTM, CDR2 ANQGSEA. Written as DNA, the CDR3 is TGCAGCGTTGAAGAGGTGGACTATGGCTACACCTTC. Amino acids: CSVEEVDYGYTF.

This clonotype was counted many times. The chain employs TRBV3-1 and TRBJ1-4; D gene ambiguous. V was cut by 1 base and J by 0 bases, with 9 bases left in between. CDR1 is LGHDT, CDR2 YNNKEL, per germline (reference sequence). The CDR3 has 16 amino acids. The CDR3 loop is CASSQVNLATNEKLFF. Written as DNA, the CDR3 is TGTGCCAGCAGCCAAGTTAATTTGGCAACTAATGAAAAACTGTTTTTT.

This clonotype appeared a few times. V usage is TRBV20-1 and J usage is TRBJ2-1; perhaps TRBD2 as D (7 bases). The CDR3 runs to 14 residues. Germline V gives CDR1 DFQATT, CDR2 SNEGSKA (reference sequence). V lost 3 bases to trimming and J lost 8 bases, with 17 bases between them. CDR3 bases: TGCAGTGCTAGTAGGGGGAGGGCCAATGATGAGCAGTTCTTC. Amino acid sequence: CSASRGRANDEQFF.

CDR3 coding DNA: TGCAGTGCTAGATCCGTAGCGGGAAGGAGCTCCTACGAGCAGTACTTC. This codes for CSARSVAGRSSYEQYF. The chain has TRBV20-1 and TRBJ2-7; 8 bases match TRBD2. The CDR3 runs to 16 residues. V lost 2 bases and J lost 0; bases outside the gene matches: 9. The V gene's germline CDR1 is DFQATT and CDR2 SNEGSKA (reference sequence).

This clonotype showed up many times. Relative to the germline gene, one junction end is altered; a read error may explain this. V usage is TRBV12-3 or TRBV12-4 and J usage is TRBJ2-3; 8 bases map to TRBD1. The CDR3 contains 15 residues. CDR3 sequence (DNA): TGCGCCAGCAGCTTGGCAGGGGGCCGGACAGATACGCAGTATTTT. It encodes CASSLAGGRTDTQYF.